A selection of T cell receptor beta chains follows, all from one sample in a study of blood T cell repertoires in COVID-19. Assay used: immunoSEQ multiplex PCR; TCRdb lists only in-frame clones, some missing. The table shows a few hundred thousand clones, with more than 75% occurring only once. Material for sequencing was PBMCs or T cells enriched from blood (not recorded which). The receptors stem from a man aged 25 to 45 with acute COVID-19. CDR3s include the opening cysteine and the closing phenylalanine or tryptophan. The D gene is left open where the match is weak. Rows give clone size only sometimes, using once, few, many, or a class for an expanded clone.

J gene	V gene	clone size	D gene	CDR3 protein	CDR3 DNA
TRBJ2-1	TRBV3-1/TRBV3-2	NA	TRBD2	CASSQMLADNEQFF	TGTGCCAGCAGCCAAATGCTAGCGGACAATGAGCAGTTCTTC
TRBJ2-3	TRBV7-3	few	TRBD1	CARDRDTDTQYF	TGTGCCAGGGACAGGGATACAGATACGCAGTATTTT
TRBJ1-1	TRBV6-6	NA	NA	CASREAGFDEAFF	TGTGCCAGCCGGGAAGCCGGTTTTGATGAAGCTTTCTTT
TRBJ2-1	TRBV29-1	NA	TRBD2	CSSWTSGGSDSYNEQFF	TGCAGCTCGTGGACTAGCGGGGGGTCCGACTCCTACAATGAGCAGTTCTTC
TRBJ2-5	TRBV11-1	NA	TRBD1	CASSGRDREVETQYF	TGTGCCAGCAGCGGCCGGGACAGGGAAGTCGAGACCCAGTACTTC
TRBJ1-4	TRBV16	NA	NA	CASSQQGSGEKLFF	TGTGCCAGCAGCCAACAGGGAAGTGGGGAAAAACTGTTTTTT
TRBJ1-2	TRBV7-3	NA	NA	CASSAREGYGYTF	TGTGCCAGCAGTGCCCGGGAGGGCTATGGCTACACCTTC
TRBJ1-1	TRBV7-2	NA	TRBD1	CASSPWTGNTEAFF	TGTGCCAGCAGCCCCTGGACAGGGAACACTGAAGCTTTCTTT
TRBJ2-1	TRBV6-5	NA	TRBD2	CATQGPLAVQFF	TGTGCTACCCAAGGACCACTAGCGGTACAGTTCTTC
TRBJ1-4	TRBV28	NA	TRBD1	CASSSGTGGAATNEKLFF	TGTGCCAGCAGTTCCGGGACAGGGGGCGCGGCAACTAATGAAAAACTGTTTTTT
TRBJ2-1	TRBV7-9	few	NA	CASSENEQFF	TGTGCCAGCAGCGAGAATGAGCAGTTCTTC
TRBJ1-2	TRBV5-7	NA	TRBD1	CASSVAPGQVNYGYTF	TGTGCCAGCAGCGTGGCCCCGGGACAGGTAAACTATGGCTACACCTTC
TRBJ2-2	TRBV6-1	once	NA	CASSEATAGPGELFF	TGTGCCAGCAGTGAAGCGACAGCCGGCCCCGGGGAGCTGTTTTTT
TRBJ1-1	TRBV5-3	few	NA	CARSPDRQVTEAFF	TGTGCCAGAAGCCCAGACAGGCAGGTTACTGAAGCTTTCTTT
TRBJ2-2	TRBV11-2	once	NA	CASSSIDWTGELFF	TGTGCCAGCAGCTCCATCGACTGGACCGGGGAGCTGTTTTTT
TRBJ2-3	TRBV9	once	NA	CASSVRQSTDTQYF	TGTGCCAGCAGCGTCAGACAGTCCACAGATACGCAGTATTTT
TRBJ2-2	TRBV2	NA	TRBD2	CASRVSGGVPGELFF	TGTGCCAGCAGGGTCTCCGGGGGGGTCCCGGGGGAGCTGTTTTTT
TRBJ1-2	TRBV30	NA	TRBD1	CAWSVDRGAGYTF	TGTGCCTGGAGTGTGGACAGGGGTGCTGGCTACACCTTC
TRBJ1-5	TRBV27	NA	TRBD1	CASSTRTGVGQPQHF	TGTGCCAGCAGTACCCGGACAGGGGTGGGGCAGCCCCAGCATTTT
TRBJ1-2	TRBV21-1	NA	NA	CASSTRGEGDSYGYTF	TGTGCCAGCAGCACTAGAGGGGAAGGGGACAGCTATGGCTACACCTTC
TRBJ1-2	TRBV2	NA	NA	CASSAPGLGYGYTF	TGTGCCAGCAGTGCCCCCGGGTTGGGCTATGGCTACACCTTC
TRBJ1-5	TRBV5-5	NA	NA	CASSSLGVQPQHF	TGTGCCAGCAGCTCCCTGGGAGTTCAGCCCCAGCATTTT
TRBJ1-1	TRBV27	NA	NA	CASSLGLLDTEAFF	TGTGCCAGCAGTTTAGGCTTGCTGGACACTGAAGCTTTCTTT
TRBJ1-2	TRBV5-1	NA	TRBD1	CASSIDRAGYTF	TGCGCCAGCAGCATCGACAGGGCTGGCTACACCTTC
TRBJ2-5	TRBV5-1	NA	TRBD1	CASRPTGEETQYF	TGCGCCAGCAGACCGACAGGGGAAGAGACCCAGTACTTC
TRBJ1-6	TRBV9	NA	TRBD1	CASSVRDSNSPLHF	TGTGCCAGCAGCGTCCGGGACAGTAATTCACCCCTCCACTTT